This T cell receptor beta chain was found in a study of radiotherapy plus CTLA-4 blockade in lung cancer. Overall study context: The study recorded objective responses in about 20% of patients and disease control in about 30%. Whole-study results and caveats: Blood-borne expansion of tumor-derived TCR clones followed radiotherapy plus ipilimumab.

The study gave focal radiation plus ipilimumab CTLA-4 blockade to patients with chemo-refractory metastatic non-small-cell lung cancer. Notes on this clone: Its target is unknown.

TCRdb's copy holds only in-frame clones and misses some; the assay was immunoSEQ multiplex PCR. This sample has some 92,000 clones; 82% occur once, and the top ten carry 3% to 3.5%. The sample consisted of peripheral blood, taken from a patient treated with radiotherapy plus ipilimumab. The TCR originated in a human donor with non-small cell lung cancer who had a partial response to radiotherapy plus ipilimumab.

The CDR3: CASSYSRQPYEQYF. As DNA, the CDR3 is TGTGCCAGCAGTTACTCGCGACAGCCCTACGAGCAGTACTTC. J is TRBJ2-7 and V is TRBV6-5; maybe TRBD1 (5 bases). The CDR3 contains 14 residues. Germline CDR1 is MNHEY and CDR2 is SVGAGI. Trimming removed 0 bases from V and 2 bases from J, with 8 bases in between.